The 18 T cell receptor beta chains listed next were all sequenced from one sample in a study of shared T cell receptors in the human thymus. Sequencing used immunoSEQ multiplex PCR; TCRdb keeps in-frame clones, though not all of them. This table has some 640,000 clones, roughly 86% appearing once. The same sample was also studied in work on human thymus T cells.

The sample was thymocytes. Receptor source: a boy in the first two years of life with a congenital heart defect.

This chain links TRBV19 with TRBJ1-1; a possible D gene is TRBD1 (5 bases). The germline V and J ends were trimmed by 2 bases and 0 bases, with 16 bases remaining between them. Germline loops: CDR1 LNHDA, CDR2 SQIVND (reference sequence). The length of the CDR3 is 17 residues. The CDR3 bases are TGTGCCAGTAGTATAAGGGGCCGGGAGAAGGTGAACACTGAAGCTTTCTTT. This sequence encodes CASSIRGREKVNTEAFF.

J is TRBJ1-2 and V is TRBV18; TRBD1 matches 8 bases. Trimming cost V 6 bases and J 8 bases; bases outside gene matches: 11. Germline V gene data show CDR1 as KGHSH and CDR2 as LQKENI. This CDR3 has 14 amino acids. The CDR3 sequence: CASSASGQGGGYTF. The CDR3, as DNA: TGTGCCAGCTCTGCCTCTGGACAGGGAGGGGGCTACACCTTC.

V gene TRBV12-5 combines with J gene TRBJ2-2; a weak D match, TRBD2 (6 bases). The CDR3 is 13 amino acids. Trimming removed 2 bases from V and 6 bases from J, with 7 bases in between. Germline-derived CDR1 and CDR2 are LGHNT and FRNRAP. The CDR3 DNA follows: TGTGCTAGTGGTTTGACGGGGGCCGGGGAGCTGTTTTTT. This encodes CASGLTGAGELFF.

The CDR3 DNA reads TGTGCCAGCAGTGTTATAAGTTTCAGGGGTGGTGTGCACACTGAAGCTTTCTTT. It yields the protein CASSVISFRGGVHTEAFF. This chain connects TRBV2 to TRBJ1-1; D is possibly TRBD1 (6 bases). V shed 4 bases and J shed 3 bases, with 24 bases lying between them. The CDR3 length is 18 residues. Germline V gives CDR1 SNHLY, CDR2 FYNNEI. Using reference TRBV2 and TRBJ1-1 for the parts outside the CDR3, the full variable domain is EPEVTQTPSHQVTQMGQEVILRCVPISNHLYFYWYRQILGQKVEFLVSFYNNEISEKSEIFDDQFSVERPDGSNFTLKIRSTKLEDSAMYFCASSVISFRGGVHTEAFFGQGTRLTVV.

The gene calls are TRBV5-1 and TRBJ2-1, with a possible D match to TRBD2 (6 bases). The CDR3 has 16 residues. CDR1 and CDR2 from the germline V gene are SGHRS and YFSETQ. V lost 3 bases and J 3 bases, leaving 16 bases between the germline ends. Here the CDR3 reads CASSSDAGPYYNEQFF. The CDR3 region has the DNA TGCGCCAGCAGCTCGGACGCGGGACCCTACTACAATGAGCAGTTCTTC.

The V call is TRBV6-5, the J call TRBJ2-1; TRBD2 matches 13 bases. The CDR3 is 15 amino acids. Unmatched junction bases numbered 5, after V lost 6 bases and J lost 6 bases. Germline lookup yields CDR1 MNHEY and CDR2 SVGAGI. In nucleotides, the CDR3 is TGTGCCAGCAGAAGGACTAGCGGGAGTGGCAATGAGCAGTTCTTC. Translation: CASRRTSGSGNEQFF.

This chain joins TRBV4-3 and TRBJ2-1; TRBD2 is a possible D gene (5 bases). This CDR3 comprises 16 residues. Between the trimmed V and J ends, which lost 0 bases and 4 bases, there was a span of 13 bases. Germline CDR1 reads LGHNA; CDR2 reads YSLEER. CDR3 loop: CASSQDIEGKYNEQFF. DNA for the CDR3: TGCGCCAGCAGCCAAGATATTGAGGGAAAATACAATGAGCAGTTCTTC.

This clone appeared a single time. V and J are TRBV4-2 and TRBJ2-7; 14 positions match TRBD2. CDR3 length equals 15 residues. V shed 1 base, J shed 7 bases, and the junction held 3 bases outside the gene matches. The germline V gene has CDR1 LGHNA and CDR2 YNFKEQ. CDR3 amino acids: CASSQGLAGGREQYF. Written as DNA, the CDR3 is TGTGCCAGCAGCCAAGGACTAGCGGGGGGGAGGGAGCAGTACTTC.

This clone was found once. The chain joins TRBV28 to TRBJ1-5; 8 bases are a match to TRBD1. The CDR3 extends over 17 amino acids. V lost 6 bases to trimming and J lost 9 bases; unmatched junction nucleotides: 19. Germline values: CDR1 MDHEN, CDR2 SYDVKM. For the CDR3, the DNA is TGTGCCAGCAGCCAGCCCCCTGGACAGGGCGGATGTTTGCCCCAGCATTTT. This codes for CASSQPPGQGGCLPQHF.

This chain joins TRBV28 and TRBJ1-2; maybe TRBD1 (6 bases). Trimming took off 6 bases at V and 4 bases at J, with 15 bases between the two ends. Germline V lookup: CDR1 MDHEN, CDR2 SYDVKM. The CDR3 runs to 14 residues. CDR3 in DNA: TGTGCCAGCAGGCCCGGTTGGGGGCTCTATGGCTACACCTTC. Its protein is CASRPGWGLYGYTF.

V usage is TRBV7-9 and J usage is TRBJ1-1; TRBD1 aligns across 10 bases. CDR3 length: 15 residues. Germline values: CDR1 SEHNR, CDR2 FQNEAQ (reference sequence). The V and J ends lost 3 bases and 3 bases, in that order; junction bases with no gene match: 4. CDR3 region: CASSFGTGDDTEAFF. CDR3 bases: TGTGCCAGCAGCTTCGGGACAGGGGATGACACTGAAGCTTTCTTT.

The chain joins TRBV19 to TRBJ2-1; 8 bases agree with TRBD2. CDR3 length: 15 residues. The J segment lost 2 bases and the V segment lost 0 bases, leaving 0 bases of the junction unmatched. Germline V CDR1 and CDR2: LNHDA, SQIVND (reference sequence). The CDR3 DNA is TGTGCCAGTAGTATAGACGGGGGGGCCTACAATGAGCAGTTCTTC. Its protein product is CASSIDGGAYNEQFF.

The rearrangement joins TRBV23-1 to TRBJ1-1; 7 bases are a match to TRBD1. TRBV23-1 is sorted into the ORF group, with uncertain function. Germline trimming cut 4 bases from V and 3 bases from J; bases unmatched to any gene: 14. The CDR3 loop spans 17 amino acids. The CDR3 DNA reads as TGCGCCAGCAGTCCAGGGACAGAGGCGAGGAGGGACACTGAAGCTTTCTTT. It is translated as CASSPGTEARRDTEAFF.

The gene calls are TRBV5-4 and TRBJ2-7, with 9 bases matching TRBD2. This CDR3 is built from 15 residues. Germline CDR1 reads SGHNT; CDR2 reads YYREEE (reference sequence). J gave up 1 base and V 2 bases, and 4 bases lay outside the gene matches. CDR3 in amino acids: CASSLPGLASYEQYF. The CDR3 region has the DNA TGTGCCAGCAGCTTACCGGGACTAGCTTCCTACGAGCAGTACTTC. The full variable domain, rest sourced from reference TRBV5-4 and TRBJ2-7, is ETGVTQSPTHLIKTRGQQVTLRCSSQSGHNTVSWYQQALGQGPQFIFQYYREEENGRGNFPPRFSGLQFPNYSSELNVNALELDDSALYLCASSLPGLASYEQYFGPGTRLTVT.

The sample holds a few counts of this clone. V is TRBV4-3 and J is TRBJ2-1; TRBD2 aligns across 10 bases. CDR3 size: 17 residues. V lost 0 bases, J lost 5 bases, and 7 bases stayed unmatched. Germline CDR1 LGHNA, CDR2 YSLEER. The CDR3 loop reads CASSQDGPGLANNEQFF. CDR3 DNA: TGCGCCAGCAGCCAAGATGGGCCGGGACTAGCGAACAATGAGCAGTTCTTC.

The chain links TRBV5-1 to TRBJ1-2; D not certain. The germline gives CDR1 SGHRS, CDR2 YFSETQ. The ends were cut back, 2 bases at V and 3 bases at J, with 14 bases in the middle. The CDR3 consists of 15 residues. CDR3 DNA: TGCGCCAGCAGCTTTCGTATCAGTCGGGACTATGGCTACACCTTC. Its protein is CASSFRISRDYGYTF. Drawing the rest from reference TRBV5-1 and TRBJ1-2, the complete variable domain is KAGVTQTPRYLIKTRGQQVTLSCSPISGHRSVSWYQQTPGQGLQFLFEYFSETQRNKGNFPGRFSGRQFSNSRSEMNVSTLELGDSALYLCASSFRISRDYGYTFGSGTRLTVV.

The CDR3 DNA sequence: TGTGCCAGCAGTGATGGGACTCTTCCTCCGATGAACACTGAAGCTTTCTTT. Translating it yields CASSDGTLPPMNTEAFF. The chain uses TRBV6-1 and TRBJ1-1; maybe TRBD1 (5 bases). Germline CDR1 MNHNS, CDR2 SASEGT. This CDR3 region has 17 residues. V was shortened by 3 bases and J by 0 bases, with 17 bases between the two germline ends.

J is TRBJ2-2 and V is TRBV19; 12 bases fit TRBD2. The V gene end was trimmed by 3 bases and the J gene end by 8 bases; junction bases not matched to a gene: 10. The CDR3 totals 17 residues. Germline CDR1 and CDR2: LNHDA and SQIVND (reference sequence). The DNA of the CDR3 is TGTGCCAGTAGTATTACCCCTAGCGGGAGGGCCGAGGGGGAGCTGTTTTTT. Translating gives CASSITPSGRAEGELFF.